This entry lists 11 T cell receptor beta chains sequenced from one sample in a study of blood T cell repertoires in COVID-19. The assay was immunoSEQ multiplex PCR, and TCRdb's table has in-frame clones only and misses some. The data contain about 64,000 clones, roughly 78% of them singletons. Material: peripheral blood. These receptors were taken from a man aged 60 to 69 with COVID-19, enrolled during active disease.

The V and J genes are TRBV7-9 and TRBJ2-7, with 9 bases lining up with TRBD1. CDR3 length: 16 amino acids. V was pared by 4 bases and J by 2 bases, with 9 bases of the junction left unmatched. CDR1 is SEHNR and CDR2 is FQNEAQ in the germline V gene (reference sequence). In DNA, the CDR3 is TGTGCCAGCAGCTCCTGGACAGGGGCCGGGGCCTACGAGCAGTACTTC. This encodes CASSSWTGAGAYEQYF. Full variable domain (rest looked up from reference TRBV7-9 and TRBJ2-7): DTGVSQNPRHKITKRGQNVTFRCDPISEHNRLYWYRQTLGQGPEFLTYFQNEAQLEKSRLLSDRFSAERPKGSFSTLEIQRTEQGDSAMYLCASSSWTGAGAYEQYFGPGTRLTVT.

V gene TRBV11-3 combines with J gene TRBJ1-1, with D tentatively TRBD1 (6 bases). Germline CDR1 reads SGHNT; CDR2 reads YENEEA. The V end lost 11 bases, the J end lost 1 base, and 20 bases lay between the germline ends. This CDR3 spans 15 amino acids. The CDR3 DNA sequence: TGTGCCTCCAAGCGTCGGGACACCCAGAACACTGAAGCTTTCTTT. Encoded protein: CASKRRDTQNTEAFF.

The chain couples TRBV28 to TRBJ2-7; the match to TRBD1 covers 9 bases. The CDR3 is made up of 16 amino acids. V was pared by 5 bases and J by 4 bases, with 12 bases of the junction left unmatched. CDR1 MDHEN and CDR2 SYDVKM come from the germline V gene. DNA of the CDR3: TGTGCCAGCAGTCCCCAGAGACAGGGGGTACGGTACGAGCAGTACTTC. Translating it yields CASSPQRQGVRYEQYF.

The chain is built from TRBV10-3 and TRBJ1-5; tentative D call: TRBD1 (5 bases). Per the germline V gene, CDR1 is ENHRY and CDR2 is SYGVKD. This CDR3 spans 15 amino acids. V gave up 5 bases and J gave up 4 bases, with 15 bases separating them. CDR3 protein: CAISPRAGGNQPQHF. CDR3 nucleotide sequence: TGTGCCATCAGTCCCCGGGCCGGGGGAAATCAGCCCCAGCATTTT.

The V call is TRBV5-1, the J call TRBJ2-5; 11 bases are a match to TRBD2. The V gene's germline CDR1 is SGHRS and CDR2 YFSETQ. The length of the CDR3 is 15 residues. V shed 4 bases, J shed 5 bases, and the junction held 7 bases outside the gene matches. For the CDR3, the DNA is TGCGCCAGCAGCCAGGGACTAGCGGACCCGGAGACCCAGTACTTC. Its protein is CASSQGLADPETQYF.

The chain couples TRBV10-3 to TRBJ1-5; 7 bases map to TRBD1. V trimming: 0 bases; J trimming: 7 bases; junction bases outside the gene matches: 15. CDR3 length: 18 residues. Germline CDR1 is ENHRY and CDR2 is SYGVKD. CDR3 amino acids: CAISESLSRDSLGQPQHF. The CDR3 coding sequence is TGTGCCATCAGTGAGTCCCTTTCCCGGGACAGCTTGGGGCAGCCCCAGCATTTT.

In its sample, this clone ranks as medium-sized. The chain links TRBV3-1 (or the pseudogene TRBV3-2) to TRBJ2-7; 9 positions agree with TRBD2. V dropped 4 bases and J dropped 7; count of bases not matched to a gene: 11. The CDR3 has 15 residues. CDR1 and CDR2 (germline): LGHDT, YNNKEL (reference sequence). The CDR3 loop is CASSPPGLAYMEQYF. The CDR3 nucleotides read TGTGCCAGCAGCCCCCCGGGACTAGCCTATATGGAGCAGTACTTC.

This clone was seen only a few times. The rearrangement links TRBV28 to TRBJ2-7, with D possibly TRBD2 on 6 matching bases. V dropped 5 bases and J dropped 4 bases, with 9 bases sitting between them. The CDR3 length is 12 residues. The germline V gene encodes CDR1 MDHEN and CDR2 SYDVKM. DNA of the CDR3: TGTGCCAGCAGTCAGGGACTGTACGAGCAGTACTTC. This gives the protein CASSQGLYEQYF.

J is TRBJ2-2 and V is TRBV28; the D gene is possibly TRBD1 (5 bases). V lost 6 bases and J lost 3, with 11 bases in between. Germline values: CDR1 MDHEN, CDR2 SYDVKM. The CDR3 covers 14 residues. Here the CDR3 reads CASRTVRDTGELFF. The CDR3 DNA reads TGTGCCAGCAGGACAGTTCGAGACACCGGGGAGCTGTTTTTT.

The chain combines TRBV21-1 with TRBJ1-3; TRBD1 was called by the table and not checked on the DNA. TRBV21-1 is labeled a pseudogene. The CDR3 is 13 amino acids. The CDR3 sequence: CASSCDRGDTIYF. Written as DNA, the CDR3 is TGTGCCAGCAGCTGTGACAGGGGAGACACCATATATTTT.

There are a few counts of this clone. V gene TRBV5-6 combines with J gene TRBJ1-5; TRBD1 is a possible D gene (5 bases). The CDR3 contains 14 residues. The V and J ends lost 2 bases and 5 bases respectively, with 11 bases between them. Germline V gene sequence: CDR1 SGHDT, CDR2 YYEEEE. The CDR3 DNA reads TGTGCCAGCAGCTTTGCATGGGGGGATCAGCCCCAGCATTTT. Its protein is CASSFAWGDQPQHF.